A single sample is the source of the 13 T cell receptor beta chains below, sequenced in a study of response to subunit inactivated influenza vaccine. TCRdb re-called the RT-PCR reads through MiXCR, storing one row per CDR3 protein. The data contain about 170,000 distinct CDR3 sequences, roughly 12% of them singletons. The data were also submitted as part of a second study, on T cells expressing NK-cell markers. That source adds: Making the TCR beta cDNA relied on 5'RACE template switching with UMIs.

The starting material was CD8+ T cells sorted from PBMCs, obtained 11 to 12 days after vaccination. The receptors come from a man between 45 and 60 years old who received an inactivated influenza vaccine.

This clonotype occurred many times. The chain has TRBV6-5 and TRBJ2-7; D not resolved. V was shortened by 3 bases and J by 3 bases, with 12 bases between the two germline ends. Germline V CDR1 and CDR2: MNHEY, SVGAGI. The CDR3 has 14 amino acids. The CDR3 DNA is TGTGCCAGCAGTTATTATCGCGGAAGCTACGAGCAGTACTTC. Protein sequence: CASSYYRGSYEQYF.

This clonotype was picked up a small number of times. The V and J genes are TRBV5-1 and TRBJ2-2, with 8 bases aligning to TRBD1. The CDR3 contains 17 residues. The germline gives CDR1 SGHRS, CDR2 YFSETQ. J gave up 4 bases and V 0 bases, and 8 bases lay outside the gene matches. The CDR3 protein is CASSLALRGPGTGELFF. In nucleotides, the CDR3 is TGCGCCAGCAGCTTGGCCCTCAGGGGGCCGGGCACCGGGGAGCTGTTTTTT.

This clonotype has at least ten counts. The chain is built from TRBV9 and TRBJ2-1, with a possible D match to TRBD2 (5 bases). The germline CDR1 and CDR2 sequences are SGDLS and YYNGEE. CDR3 length: 16 residues. V lost 1 base, J lost 5 bases, and 16 bases lay in between. CDR3 sequence: CASSVPRRGVDNEQFF. The CDR3 DNA follows: TGTGCCAGCAGCGTACCCCGCCGGGGTGTCGACAATGAGCAGTTCTTC.

Note on this clonotype: It is likely a read error, because the conserved phenylalanine at the end of the CDR3 is missing. The chain couples TRBV2 to TRBJ1-2; the match to TRBD1 covers 12 bases. This CDR3 has 15 amino acids. Germline V gene data show CDR1 as SNHLY and CDR2 as FYNNEI. After removal of 10 bases from V and 0 bases from J, the junction contained 6 bases not matched to a gene. The CDR3 DNA reads TGTGCCAACGGGACAGGGGGCGTCACTAACTATGGCTACACCTTA. It is translated as CANGTGGVTNYGYTL.

The V and J genes are TRBV4-3 and TRBJ1-2, with D unclear. CDR1 and CDR2 from the germline V gene are LGHNA and YSLEER. This CDR3 spans 15 amino acids. The ends were cut back, 1 base at V and 0 bases at J, with 9 bases in the middle. CDR3 sequence (DNA): TGCGCCAGCAGCCAAGGGACGGTCACTAACTATGGCTACACCTTC. It is translated as CASSQGTVTNYGYTF.

This clonotype came up a few times. This chain joins TRBV7-9 and TRBJ1-1; TRBD1 matches at 7 bases. CDR3 size: 14 residues. Germline loops: CDR1 SEHNR, CDR2 FQNEAQ (reference sequence). After removal of 1 base from V and 10 bases from J, the junction contained 9 bases not matched to a gene. The CDR3 DNA follows: TGTGCCAGCAGCTTAGGGGGACAGTTACAGGTAGCTTTCTTT. This gives the protein CASSLGGQLQVAFF.

The J gene is TRBJ1-1, the V gene TRBV7-9; D uncertain. Per germline, CDR1 SEHNR and CDR2 FQNEAQ (reference sequence). This CDR3 comprises 15 residues. V lost 4 bases, J lost 4 bases, and 16 bases lay in between. CDR3 in DNA: TGTGCCAGCAGCTATCCCCTAGGACGAGGCACTGAAGCTTTCTTT. It is translated as CASSYPLGRGTEAFF.

Only a few counts were recorded for this clonotype. The chain uses TRBV19 and TRBJ2-1, with 16 bases fitting TRBD2. CDR1 is LNHDA and CDR2 is SQIVND in the germline V gene (reference sequence). CDR3 length: 15 amino acids. Germline trimming cut 3 bases from V and 12 bases from J; bases unmatched to any gene: 5. CDR3 DNA: TGTGCCAGTAGTATCGGGACTAGCGGGGGGGCCGTGCAGTTCTTC. As protein: CASSIGTSGGAVQFF.

The genes are TRBV4-2 and TRBJ1-2; D not certain. CDR3 length: 19 residues. Per the germline V gene, CDR1 is LGHNA and CDR2 is YNFKEQ. With 0 bases removed from V and 0 bases from J, the gap between germline ends came to 20 bases. This CDR3 is CASSQDLTYGLTTNYGYTF. CDR3 nucleotides: TGTGCCAGCAGCCAAGATCTGACTTACGGCCTAACGACTAACTATGGCTACACCTTC.

This chain uses TRBV11-2 with TRBJ2-1, with TRBD1 matching over 8 bases. CDR1 and CDR2 from the germline V gene are SGHAT and FQNNGV. V was clipped by 3 bases and J by 7 bases; unmatched bases: 17. The CDR3 contains 18 residues. The chain's CDR3 is CASSLEEDRGLNLNEQFF. The DNA of the CDR3 is TGTGCCAGCAGCTTGGAAGAAGACAGGGGTTTAAACTTGAATGAGCAGTTCTTC.

The V and J genes are TRBV2 and TRBJ1-1; D is ambiguous. The germline V gene has CDR1 SNHLY and CDR2 FYNNEI. The V gene lost 3 bases and the J gene lost 0 bases, with 11 bases spanning the gap. The CDR3 has 15 residues. The chain's CDR3 is CASSDGQSLNTEAFF. DNA of the CDR3: TGTGCCAGCAGTGACGGGCAGTCTTTGAACACTGAAGCTTTCTTT.

This clonotype showed up just a few times. This rearrangement joins TRBV12-3 or TRBV12-4 to TRBJ2-5; D could derive from TRBD1 or TRBD2 (5 bases each). Trimming took off 0 bases at V and 0 bases at J, with 5 bases between the two ends. This CDR3 comprises 14 residues. The CDR3 loop is CASSLAGDQETQYF. CDR3 DNA: TGTGCCAGCAGTTTAGCGGGGGACCAAGAGACCCAGTACTTC.

This clonotype was found a few times. The V gene is TRBV7-9, the J gene TRBJ2-1; 7 bases map to TRBD1. After removal of 5 bases from V and 7 bases from J, the junction contained 11 bases not matched to a gene. Germline V gene lookup returns CDR1 SEHNR and CDR2 FQNEAQ (reference sequence). The CDR3 is 15 residues long. Here the CDR3 reads CASSAAQGVNNEQFF. DNA of the CDR3: TGTGCCAGCAGCGCAGCCCAGGGGGTGAATAATGAGCAGTTCTTC. Complete variable domain (other parts from reference TRBV7-9 and TRBJ2-1): DTGVSQNPRHKITKRGQNVTFRCDPISEHNRLYWYRQTLGQGPEFLTYFQNEAQLEKSRLLSDRFSAERPKGSFSTLEIQRTEQGDSAMYLCASSAAQGVNNEQFFGPGTRLTVL.